The sequence of this TCR beta chain was determined in a study of cytomegalovirus exposure and HLA in healthy donors. Broader study findings: Reportedly, HLA-A and HLA-B alleles of most subjects were accurately predicted from TCR beta. As immune exposure information, only CMV serostatus was available. Reported performance of the classifier showed diagnosis of cytomegalovirus status with high specificity and sensitivity.

Primers for the PCR totalled 60 Vbeta and 13 Jbeta. Measured with immunoSEQ multiplex PCR; TCRdb has only the in-frame clones, and not every one. Of 150,000 or so clones in the sample, 80% to 90% were seen once. The CDR3 contains 12 residues. CDR1 PRHDT and CDR2 FYEKMQ come from the germline V gene (reference sequence). Trimming left V 0 bases short and J 5 bases short, with 5 bases between. Concerning this clone: The antigen is unknown.

This sequence joins TRBV13 and TRBJ2-7, with D uncertain. This TCR came from a man aged 18 to 30 in good health and CMV-seropositive. Input material: PBMCs. The CDR3 DNA reads as TGTGCCAGCAGCTTAGGGCAGGACGAGCAGTACTTC. Amino acid sequence: CASSLGQDEQYF.